This T cell receptor beta chain is drawn from a study of shared clonotypes between healthy human individuals. The data were produced by immunoSEQ multiplex PCR, yet TCRdb's version contains in-frame clones alone and is incomplete. Here the sample spans some 350,000 clones, less than 85% being singletons. Study-wide findings and caveats: On the whole, naive subsets had larger estimated richness than memory subsets had.

Germline assignment: CDR1 LNHNV and CDR2 YYDKDF (reference sequence). Trimming took off 3 bases at V and 7 bases at J, with 18 bases between the two ends. The CDR3 loop spans 15 amino acids. This clone showed up just a few times. Its antigen is currently unknown. The material sequenced was memory CD4+ T cells sorted from blood. The subset: CD45RA-negative fraction. The chain employs TRBV15 and TRBJ2-5, with D possibly being TRBD1 or TRBD2 (5 bases each). The sequence was obtained from a man aged 30-40 years in good health. CDR3 sequence (DNA): TGTGCCACCAGCAGGACGATGAACCCGAGGGGGACCCAGTACTTC. Protein sequence: CATSRTMNPRGTQYF.